This T cell receptor (beta chain) was sequenced during a study of OX40 agonist ivuxolimab in advanced cancers. Background on the study: In this cohort, patients received ivuxolimab, an agonistic anti-OX40 (CD134) antibody. Three patients, one with hepatocellular carcinoma and two with cutaneous melanoma, responded partially. Points from the study as a whole: It was not determined which antigens were specifically recognized by the peripheral T cells that had undergone clonal expansion.

The V gene's germline CDR1 is SNHLY and CDR2 FYNNEI. The V end lost 2 bases, the J end lost 2 bases, and 12 bases lay between the germline ends. CDR3 length: 15 amino acids. This clone was counted between two and nine times. Its cognate antigen is unknown. Clones were read by immunoSEQ multiplex PCR, and TCRdb kept only the in-frame ones, dropping some. The top ten hold approximately 8% of the sample, which has around 70,000 clones, approximately 90% seen once. The V gene is TRBV2, the J gene TRBJ1-2; perhaps TRBD1 as D (5 bases). The receptor comes from an adult with an advanced solid tumor such as melanoma, head and neck, liver or kidney cancer. The starting material was CD4+ or CD8+ T cells sorted from blood, obtained in a trial of the OX40 agonist ivuxolimab. The CDR3 spells CASSEWEGPNYGYTF. The CDR3 DNA sequence: TGTGCCAGCAGTGAATGGGAGGGACCGAACTATGGCTACACCTTC.